This TCR beta chain was recovered during a study of beta chain features in type 1 diabetes. Points from the study as a whole: There was a moderate but significant shortening of TCRB CDR3s in all four CD4+ subsets of Type 1 diabetes patients. For TCRB rearrangement, an influence of HLA type remained unresolved here.

A few counts support this clone. The target antigen is unknown. Via the markers CD45RO/CCR7/CD25/CD127/CD95/CD27, stem cell-like memory, regulatory, central memory and naive CD4+ cells were sorted. As every portion of the isolated RNA was reverse transcribed, the sequencing read expressed TCRB transcripts. Approximately 910,000 reads, on average, came from each of the stem cell-like memory T cell samples. Profiled with immunoSEQ multiplex PCR; TCRdb holds only in-frame clones, not every one. The sample lists 40,000 to 55,000 clones, just under 45% occurring once. The CDR3 runs 17 residues. The germline V and J ends were trimmed by 3 bases and 0 bases, with 16 bases remaining between them. Germline V lookup: CDR1 KGHSH, CDR2 LQKENI.

Material: stem cell memory CD4+ T cells from blood. The sequence was obtained from a man younger than 40 with type 1 diabetes. V is TRBV18 and J is TRBJ2-3, with D possibly TRBD2 on 6 matching bases. The CDR3 nucleotides read TGTGCCAGCTCACCGATCCCGCTAGCGCGCAGCACAGATACGCAGTATTTT. Translation gives CASSPIPLARSTDTQYF.